This TCR beta chain came from a study of cytomegalovirus exposure and HLA in healthy donors. Study outcomes and limitations: The likely origin of a cluster of highly shared sequence variants was a sequencing artifact.

This PCR relied on a set of 60 Vbeta primers and 13 Jbeta primers. TCRdb's copy holds only in-frame clones and misses some; the assay was immunoSEQ multiplex PCR. The sample table includes some 52,000 clones. J gave up 5 bases and V 4 bases, and 21 bases lay outside the gene matches. The CDR3 has 20 residues. Germline V gives CDR1 SGDLS, CDR2 YYNGEE. Concerning this clone itself: The antigen is unknown.

The sample was PBMCs. J is TRBJ2-1 and V is TRBV9; 10 bases fit TRBD2. The TCR comes from a woman aged 55-69 years in good health and CMV-seropositive. The CDR3 protein is CASSPQGYGLAGVANNEQFF. For the CDR3, the DNA is TGTGCCAGCAGCCCCCAAGGATATGGGCTAGCGGGGGTTGCAAACAATGAGCAGTTCTTC.